The source of this T cell receptor (beta chain) is a study of cytomegalovirus exposure and HLA in healthy donors. Overall study findings and caveats: HLA allele associations emerged for 16,951 TCR beta sequences in a later analysis, at 0.05 false discovery rate. Later analysis demonstrated an association between a missense DCLRE1C variant and TCR beta V- and J-gene trimming. Prediction of most subjects' HLA-A and HLA-B alleles by TCR beta sequences was reportedly accurate.

The PCR made use of 60 Vbeta and 13 Jbeta primers. The data were produced by immunoSEQ multiplex PCR, yet TCRdb's version contains in-frame clones alone and is incomplete. The sample has tens of thousands of clones, less than 80% seen once. Of note for this clone: Its antigen remains unidentified.

Regarding donors, all were healthy bone marrow donors. J gave up 4 bases and V 7 bases, and 8 bases lay outside the gene matches. The CDR3 totals 14 residues. CDR1 SGHRS and CDR2 YFSETQ come from the germline V gene. This clonotype was obtained from a woman aged 40 to 55 in good health and CMV-seronegative. The chain carries TRBV5-1 and TRBJ2-7, with 10 bases that match TRBD2. The sample taken for sequencing was PBMCs. As DNA, the CDR3 is TGCGCCAGCTCTCGGACTAGCGGATTGTACGAGCAGTACTTC. Translated, it gives CASSRTSGLYEQYF. The full variable domain, rest sourced from reference TRBV5-1 and TRBJ2-7, is KAGVTQTPRYLIKTRGQQVTLSCSPISGHRSVSWYQQTPGQGLQFLFEYFSETQRNKGNFPGRFSGRQFSNSRSEMNVSTLELGDSALYLCASSRTSGLYEQYFGPGTRLTVT.